The clone carrying this T cell receptor beta chain has only one observation. As yet, its antigen is unknown. Time point in this sample: week 47, end of study. It was 300 ug of mutant IDH1 20-mer peptide that made up each vaccine dose, given with topical imiquimod. Donors' newly diagnosed IDH1-mutant WHO grade 3 or 4 astrocytomas lacked nuclear ATRX. These data are taken from a study of a mutant IDH1 vaccine in newly diagnosed glioma. For the study at large: Of the patients given treatment, approximately 62% were male and around 38% were female, and a mean age of roughly 40 years was recorded.

Germline CDR1 is LNHDA and CDR2 is SQIVND (reference sequence). The J segment lost 2 bases and the V segment lost 7 bases, leaving 14 bases of the junction unmatched. The CDR3 consists of 16 residues. Some clones are missing from TCRdb's copy, which holds only in-frame ones; the method was immunoSEQ multiplex PCR. Of approximately 50,000 clones listed, about three quarters are singletons. The TCR originated in a woman aged 40-49 years with glioma. Some clones in this sample may be carry-over from other donors' samples. The sample consisted of PBMCs, taken from a glioma patient whose treatment included an IDH1 peptide vaccine. The V call is TRBV19, the J call TRBJ2-7; 7 positions match TRBD1. CDR3 nucleotide sequence: TGTGCCAGTACCGAAGGCCCGCGGACAGGTCCCTACGAGCAGTACTTC. Its translation is CASTEGPRTGPYEQYF.